The T cell receptor beta chain described here comes from a study of cytomegalovirus exposure and HLA in healthy donors. Whole-study findings and limits: Most TCR sequences showed up rarely, but some public TCRs showed up in many donors. According to a later analysis, TCR clusters from the first cohort tended to co-occur in the 120 or so validation repertoires. Cytomegalovirus-associated status was assigned to 164 TCR beta chains.

The donors were members of the validation cohort comprising over a hundred subjects, separate from the roughly 730-subject first cohort. Remarks on this clone: Its antigen is undetermined.

Measured with immunoSEQ multiplex PCR; TCRdb has only the in-frame clones, and not every one. Of approximately 50,000 clones in the sample, about 88% are singletons; the top ten hold about 6.7%. V lost 5 bases to trimming and J lost 8 bases; unmatched junction nucleotides: 7. The CDR3 has 14 amino acids. Germline lookup yields CDR1 LNHNV and CDR2 YYDKDF (reference sequence). The clonotype originates from a woman in her twenties or thirties in good health and CMV-seronegative. The chain joins TRBV15 to TRBJ1-5; 9 bases fit TRBD1. Sequenced: PBMCs. The CDR3 loop is CATSRDRGREPQHF. In nucleotides, the CDR3 is TGTGCCACCAGCCGCGACAGGGGGAGGGAGCCCCAGCATTTT.